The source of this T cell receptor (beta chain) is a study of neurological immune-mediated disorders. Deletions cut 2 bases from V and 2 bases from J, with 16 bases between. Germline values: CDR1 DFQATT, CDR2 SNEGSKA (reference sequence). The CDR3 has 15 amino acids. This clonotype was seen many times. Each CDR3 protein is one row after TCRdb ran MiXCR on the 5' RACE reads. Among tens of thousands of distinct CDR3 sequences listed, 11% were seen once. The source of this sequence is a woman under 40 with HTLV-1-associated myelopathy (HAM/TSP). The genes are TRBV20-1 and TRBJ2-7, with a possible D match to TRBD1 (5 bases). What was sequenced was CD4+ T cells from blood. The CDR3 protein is CSARRRDRVTYEQYF. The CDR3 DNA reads TGCAGTGCTAGACGGCGCGACAGAGTAACCTACGAGCAGTACTTC.